Shown below are 18 T cell receptor beta chains from a single sample sequenced in a study of T cell responses to AZD1222 COVID-19 vaccine. The repertoire was sequenced with immunoSEQ multiplex PCR; TCRdb's copy has only in-frame clones and lacks some. The repertoire includes 95,000 to 150,000 clones, approximately 89% of them detected once, and 4.4% sits in the top ten. Sequencing was performed on peripheral blood, taken on day 0 of AZD1222 vaccination. Receptors originate from an adult in good health.

V and J are TRBV4-1 and TRBJ1-4; tentatively, D is TRBD1 (5 bases). The CDR3 contains 16 residues. Trimming cost V 4 bases and J 5 bases, with 17 bases left between them. The germline gives CDR1 MGHRA, CDR2 YSYEKL. The CDR3 loop reads CASSRTGAPRNEKLFF. CDR3 nucleotide sequence: TGCGCCAGCAGCCGCACCGGGGCCCCGAGAAATGAAAAACTGTTTTTT.

The genes are TRBV27 and TRBJ2-1, with 12 bases that match TRBD2. CDR3 size: 17 residues. The J segment lost 4 bases and the V segment lost 3 bases, leaving 7 bases of the junction unmatched. The germline V gene has CDR1 MNHEY and CDR2 SMNVEV (reference sequence). The CDR3 nucleotides are TGTGCCAGCAGTTTTCTAGCGGGGGGGCCAGGTTACAATGAGCAGTTCTTC. Amino acid sequence: CASSFLAGGPGYNEQFF.

V gene TRBV7-7 combines with J gene TRBJ2-7; D is unclear. V was clipped by 0 bases and J by 3 bases, with 6 bases between them. The CDR3 loop spans 13 amino acids. CDR1 SSHAT and CDR2 FNYEAQ come from the germline V gene (reference sequence). CDR3 coding DNA: TGTGCCAGCAGCTTAGCGCAGAACTACGAGCAGTACTTC. This encodes CASSLAQNYEQYF.

V is TRBV19 and J is TRBJ1-6; D unclear. The CDR3 runs 14 residues. Trimming removed 5 bases at V and 8 bases at J, with 13 bases between. Germline-derived CDR1 and CDR2 are LNHDA and SQIVND (reference sequence). The CDR3 DNA is TGTGCCAGTAGTCCACAATCGACATATTCACCCCTCCACTTT. Translated, it gives CASSPQSTYSPLHF.

The chain combines TRBV3-1 (or the pseudogene TRBV3-2) with TRBJ2-7; D is undetermined. The V gene lost 0 bases and the J gene lost 3 bases, with 18 bases spanning the gap. CDR3 length: 17 residues. Germline CDR1 reads LGHDT; CDR2 reads YNNKEL (reference sequence). The CDR3 here is CASSQERRPLPHYEQYF. Written as DNA, the CDR3 is TGTGCCAGCAGCCAAGAGAGGCGTCCACTACCCCACTACGAGCAGTACTTC.

J is TRBJ1-6 and V is TRBV3-1 (or the pseudogene TRBV3-2); D remains ambiguous. Trimming took off 4 bases at V and 10 bases at J, with 14 bases between the two ends. This CDR3 is 14 amino acids long. The germline V gene encodes CDR1 LGHDT and CDR2 YNNKEL (reference sequence). The CDR3 DNA reads TGTGCCAGCAGCCTAAAGTTTGGCACATCACCCCTCCACTTT. This gives the protein CASSLKFGTSPLHF.

The chain recombines TRBV7-8 with TRBJ1-6; D is possibly TRBD1 (5 bases). The CDR3 totals 16 residues. V was pared by 5 bases and J by 7 bases, with 18 bases between. Germline V lookup: CDR1 SGHVS, CDR2 FQNEAQ. The CDR3 DNA reads as TGTGCCAGCAGCGGGGAGGCCGGGGCCTGGAATTCACCCCTCCACTTT. Residues: CASSGEAGAWNSPLHF.

The rearrangement uses TRBV7-9 and TRBJ2-1; D call uncertain. The CDR3 spans 11 residues. The germline V and J ends were trimmed by 7 bases and 3 bases, with 4 bases remaining between them. The germline V gene encodes CDR1 SEHNR and CDR2 FQNEAQ (reference sequence). This chain's CDR3 is CASTDYNEQFF. The DNA for the CDR3 is TGTGCCAGCACAGACTACAATGAGCAGTTCTTC.

This clone occurred once. The chain is built from TRBV4-1 and TRBJ2-3, with 7 bases identical to TRBD2. The CDR3 sequence is 17 residues long. V shed 1 base, J shed 0 bases, and the junction held 7 bases outside the gene matches. Germline CDR1 and CDR2: MGHRA and YSYEKL. This CDR3 is CASSQGFGGSSTDTQYF. The CDR3, as DNA: TGCGCCAGCAGCCAAGGTTTCGGCGGGAGCAGCACAGATACGCAGTATTTT.

The V and J genes are TRBV10-3 and TRBJ2-7; TRBD2 is a possible D gene (5 bases). The CDR3 covers 13 residues. The V and J ends lost 5 bases and 0 bases respectively, with 8 bases between them. Germline-derived CDR1 and CDR2 are ENHRY and SYGVKD. CDR3 sequence (DNA): TGTGCCATCAGTTCCCGGGACTCCTACGAGCAGTACTTC. This sequence encodes CAISSRDSYEQYF.

The genes are TRBV6-1 and TRBJ1-5; 11 nucleotides align to TRBD1. The CDR3 is 15 amino acids. The germline V gene has CDR1 MNHNS and CDR2 SASEGT. V shed 7 bases and J 7 bases; nucleotides not matched to a gene: 9. CDR3 DNA: TGTGCCAGCAACCCATCGGGACAGGGGGTGCAGCCCCAGCATTTT. Translation: CASNPSGQGVQPQHF.

The chain couples TRBV13 to TRBJ2-2; TRBD1 matches at 8 bases. The CDR3 totals 19 residues. Per the germline V gene, CDR1 is PRHDT and CDR2 is FYEKMQ (reference sequence). V was clipped by 0 bases and J by 1 base; unmatched bases: 10. CDR3 DNA: TGTGCCAGCAGCTTAGGTCATTTTTGGGGACAGGTGAACACCGGGGAGCTGTTTTTT. Translating it yields CASSLGHFWGQVNTGELFF.

This chain connects TRBV10-2 to TRBJ2-2, with 11 bases that match TRBD2. Losses at the gene ends were 7 bases for V and 1 base for J; bases not matched to a gene: 5. Germline V gives CDR1 WSHSY, CDR2 SAAADI. This CDR3 has 16 amino acids. In DNA form, the CDR3 reads TGCGCCAGCACCGATGGGACTAGCGGGAACACCGGGGAGCTGTTTTTT. Translation gives CASTDGTSGNTGELFF.

J is TRBJ1-5 and V is TRBV18, with D perhaps matching TRBD1 (6 bases). The CDR3 consists of 16 residues. CDR1 is KGHSH and CDR2 is LQKENI in the germline V gene. V lost 0 bases to trimming and J lost 4 bases, with 13 bases between them. Here the CDR3 reads CASSPPYGGRNQPQHF. The CDR3 nucleotides read TGTGCCAGCTCACCACCGTACGGGGGCAGGAATCAGCCCCAGCATTTT.

The chain employs TRBV29-1 and TRBJ1-2; D not certain. The CDR3 runs to 13 residues. V lost 5 bases and J lost 0, with 10 bases in between. Per the germline V gene, CDR1 is SQVTM and CDR2 is ANQGSEA. CDR3 sequence reads: CSVIGSANYGYTF. As DNA, the CDR3 is TGCAGCGTTATCGGGTCCGCTAACTATGGCTACACCTTC. Combining the CDR3 with reference TRBV29-1 and TRBJ1-2 gives the whole variable domain SAVISQKPSRDICQRGTSLTIQCQVDSQVTMMFWYRQQPGQSLTLIATANQGSEATYESGFVIDKFPISRPNLTFSTLTVSNMSPEDSSIYLCSVIGSANYGYTFGSGTRLTVV.

V and J are TRBV7-2 and TRBJ2-1; TRBD1 agrees at 7 bases. The CDR3 length is 14 residues. J gave up 9 bases and V 5 bases, and 10 bases lay outside the gene matches. Per germline, CDR1 SGHTA and CDR2 FQGNSA. CDR3 nucleotides: TGTGCCAGCAGCCTTCGAACACCAGGGGGTGAGCAGTTCTTC. Residues: CASSLRTPGGEQFF.

The chain combines TRBV29-1 with TRBJ1-2; D gene uncertain. V was shortened by 4 bases and J by 3 bases, with 9 bases between the two germline ends. Germline CDR1 and CDR2: SQVTM and ANQGSEA. This CDR3 has 12 amino acids. The CDR3 loop reads CSVGSSYYGYTF. The CDR3 DNA reads as TGCAGCGTTGGTTCCAGCTACTATGGCTACACCTTC.

The rearrangement joins TRBV29-1 to TRBJ2-5; D could derive from TRBD1 or TRBD2 (6 bases each). This CDR3 contains 15 residues. The V gene's germline CDR1 is SQVTM and CDR2 ANQGSEA. V shed 4 bases and J shed 5 bases, with 20 bases lying between them. Here the CDR3 DNA reads TGCAGCGTTGGCTTCCCCTCCAGGGGAGGCGAGACCCAGTACTTC. Its translation is CSVGFPSRGGETQYF.